This record covers a single T cell receptor (beta chain). Its target is not known. The germline V and J ends were trimmed by 1 base and 13 bases, with 8 bases remaining between them. The germline CDR1 and CDR2 sequences are LNHDA and SQIVND (reference sequence). The CDR3 length is 11 residues. The data were taken from a study of T cells in localized non-small cell lung cancer. Repertoires were generated with immunoSEQ multiplex PCR, while TCRdb's copy carries only in-frame clones and drops some. The data hold 75,000 to 95,000 clones, with about 78% observed a single time. Overall study results and limits: Adjacent uninvolved lung had the highest clonality, suggesting focused antigen responses.

Sequences were derived from PBMCs, sampled before any cancer treatment. The chain joins TRBV19 to TRBJ2-1, with D unclear. The source is a man aged 35-69 years with stage II squamous cell lung carcinoma. The chain's CDR3 is CASSIGWEQFF. In DNA, the CDR3 is TGTGCCAGTAGTATAGGGTGGGAACAGTTCTTC.